This T cell receptor (beta chain) came from a study of blood T cell repertoires in COVID-19. Study details: The samples span acute and convalescent COVID-19 from the United States, Italy and Spain.

Methods used by the authors: Reference gene primer amplification gave estimated nucleated cell counts. Assay used: immunoSEQ multiplex PCR; TCRdb lists only in-frame clones, some missing. V and J calls and clone size are as listed in that table; D and trimming were resolved from the DNA. The sample shows a few hundred thousand clones, roughly 90% of them seen only once. Looked up from germline, CDR1 is KGHDR and CDR2 is SFDVKD. Trimming pared 4 bases from V and 11 bases from J, leaving 16 bases between. This CDR3 comprises 13 residues. This clone has only one observation. This sequence was found in a man aged 40-55 years with active or convalescent COVID-19. The genes are TRBV24-1 and TRBJ1-1; D unresolved. Sequencing was carried out using peripheral blood. CDR3 nucleotide sequence: TGTGCCACCAGTGACCCCGTAGCGCGACGGGCTTTCTTT. Protein product: CATSDPVARRAFF.